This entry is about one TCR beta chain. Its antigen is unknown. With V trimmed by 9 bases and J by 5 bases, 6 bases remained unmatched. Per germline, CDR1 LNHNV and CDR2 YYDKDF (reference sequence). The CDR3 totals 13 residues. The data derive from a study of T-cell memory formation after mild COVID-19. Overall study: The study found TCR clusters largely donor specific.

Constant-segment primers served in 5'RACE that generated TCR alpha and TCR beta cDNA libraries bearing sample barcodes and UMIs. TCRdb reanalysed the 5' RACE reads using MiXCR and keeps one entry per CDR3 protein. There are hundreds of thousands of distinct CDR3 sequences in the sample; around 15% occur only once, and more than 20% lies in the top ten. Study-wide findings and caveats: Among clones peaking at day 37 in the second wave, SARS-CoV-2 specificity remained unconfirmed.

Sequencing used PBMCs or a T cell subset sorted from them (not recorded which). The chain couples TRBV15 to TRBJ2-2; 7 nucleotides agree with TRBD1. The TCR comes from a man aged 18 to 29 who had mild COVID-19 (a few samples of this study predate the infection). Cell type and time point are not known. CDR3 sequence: CATGQPRTGELFF. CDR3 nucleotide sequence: TGTGCCACGGGACAGCCGAGGACCGGGGAGCTGTTTTTT.